The next 7 T cell receptor beta chains were all read from a single sample in a study of T cell repertoires in cytomegalovirus infection. In TCRdb, the reads were re-called with MiXCR into one record per CDR3 protein. The sample carries over 250,000 distinct CDR3 sequences, roughly 26% recorded once. The sequencing input was PBMCs. The receptors derive from a human donor in good health (CMV status not recorded). Some clones in this sample may be carry-over from other donors' samples.

This clonotype was seen ten or more times. The chain employs TRBV7-9 and TRBJ1-6; no firm D call. The V gene lost 9 bases and the J gene lost 8 bases, with 14 bases spanning the gap. The germline CDR1 and CDR2 sequences are SEHNR and FQNEAQ (reference sequence). This CDR3 is 13 amino acids long. CDR3 coding DNA: TGTGCCAGTATAGACCAGTCTGATTCACCCCTCCACTTT. This gives the protein CASIDQSDSPLHF. Together with reference TRBV7-9 and TRBJ1-6, the CDR3 gives the full variable domain: DTGVSQNPRHKITKRGQNVTFRCDPISEHNRLYWYRQTLGQGPEFLTYFQNEAQLEKSRLLSDRFSAERPKGSFSTLEIQRTEQGDSAMYLCASIDQSDSPLHFGNGTRLTVT.

This sequence joins TRBV20-1 and TRBJ2-7, with 7 bases identical to TRBD2. Germline-derived CDR1 and CDR2 are DFQATT and SNEGSKA (reference sequence). Trimming removed 3 bases from V and 2 bases from J; junction bases left unmatched: 4. This CDR3 comprises 13 residues. This chain's CDR3 is CSASSGKTYEQYF. CDR3 sequence (DNA): TGCAGTGCTAGCAGCGGGAAGACCTACGAGCAGTACTTC.

This clonotype was seen a handful of times. The chain joins TRBV11-3 to TRBJ2-2, with D possibly matching TRBD2 (5 bases). This CDR3 has 17 amino acids. Per the germline V gene, CDR1 is SGHNT and CDR2 is YENEEA. Trimming shortened V by 2 bases and J by 1 base, and 14 bases separated the two germline ends. The CDR3, as DNA: TGTGCCAGCAGCTTACGCGAGGTGGGGAGGAACACCGGGGAGCTGTTTTTT. This sequence encodes CASSLREVGRNTGELFF. Combining the CDR3 with reference TRBV11-3 and TRBJ2-2 gives the whole variable domain EAGVVQSPRYKIIEKKQPVAFWCNPISGHNTLYWYLQNLGQGPELLIRYENEEAVDDSQLPKDRFSAERLKGVDSTLKIQPAELGDSAVYLCASSLREVGRNTGELFFGEGSRLTVL.

There are a few counts of this clonotype. This chain links TRBV27 with TRBJ1-1, with no clear D. There are 13 residues in the CDR3. V lost 3 bases and J lost 3, with 8 bases in between. The germline CDR1 and CDR2 sequences are MNHEY and SMNVEV (reference sequence). Here the CDR3 DNA reads TGTGCCAGCAGTTTCGAACCAGACACTGAAGCTTTCTTT. Amino acid sequence: CASSFEPDTEAFF.

The rearrangement uses TRBV28 and TRBJ2-5; tentatively, D is TRBD1 (6 bases). The V end lost 5 bases, the J end lost 1 base, and 17 bases lay between the germline ends. Germline-derived CDR1 and CDR2 are MDHEN and SYDVKM. The CDR3 is 16 residues long. DNA for the CDR3: TGTGCCAGCAGTACCTCCGGGACACTCTCCCAAGAGACCCAGTACTTC. This encodes CASSTSGTLSQETQYF.

V gene TRBV11-2 combines with J gene TRBJ2-1; 12 bases are shared with TRBD2. This CDR3 is built from 15 residues. The V and J ends lost 4 bases and 6 bases, in that order; junction bases with no gene match: 4. Germline lookup yields CDR1 SGHAT and CDR2 FQNNGV. CDR3: CASSSLAGGINEQFF. The DNA for the CDR3 is TGTGCCAGCAGCTCACTAGCGGGAGGAATCAATGAGCAGTTCTTC. Filled out from reference TRBV11-2 and TRBJ2-1, the complete variable domain reads EAGVAQSPRYKIIEKRQSVAFWCNPISGHATLYWYQQILGQGPKLLIQFQNNGVVDDSQLPKDRFSAERLKGVDSTLKIQPAKLEDSAVYLCASSSLAGGINEQFFGPGTRLTVL.

This clonotype was counted a few times. The chain joins TRBV5-6 to TRBJ2-1; the match to TRBD2 covers 7 bases. J gave up 0 bases and V 7 bases, and 10 bases lay outside the gene matches. CDR1 and CDR2 from the germline V gene are SGHDT and YYEEEE. This CDR3 spans 16 amino acids. Here the CDR3 reads CASRRERGGSYNEQFF. CDR3 nucleotide sequence: TGTGCCAGCCGGAGAGAGCGGGGAGGCTCCTACAATGAGCAGTTCTTC.